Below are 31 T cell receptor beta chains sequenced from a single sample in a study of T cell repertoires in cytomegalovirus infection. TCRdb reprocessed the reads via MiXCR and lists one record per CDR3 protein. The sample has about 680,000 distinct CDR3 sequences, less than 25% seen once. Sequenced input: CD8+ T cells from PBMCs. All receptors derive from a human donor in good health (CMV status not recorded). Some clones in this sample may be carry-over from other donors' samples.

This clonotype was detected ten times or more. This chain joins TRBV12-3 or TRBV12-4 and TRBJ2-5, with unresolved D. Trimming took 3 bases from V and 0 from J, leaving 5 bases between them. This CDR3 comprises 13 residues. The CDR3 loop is CASSFQDQETQYF. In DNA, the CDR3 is TGTGCCAGCAGTTTCCAGGACCAAGAGACCCAGTACTTC.

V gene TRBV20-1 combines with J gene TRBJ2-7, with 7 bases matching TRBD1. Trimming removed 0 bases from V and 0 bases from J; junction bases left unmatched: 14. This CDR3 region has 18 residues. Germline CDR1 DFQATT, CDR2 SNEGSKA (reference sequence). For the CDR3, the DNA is TGCAGTGCTAGAGATGCCTCCGGGACAGAGGCCTACTCCTACGAGCAGTACTTC. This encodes CSARDASGTEAYSYEQYF.

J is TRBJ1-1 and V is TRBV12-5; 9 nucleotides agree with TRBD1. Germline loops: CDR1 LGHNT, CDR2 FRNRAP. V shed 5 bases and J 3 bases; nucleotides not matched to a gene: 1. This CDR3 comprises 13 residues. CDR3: CASGRTGDTEAFF. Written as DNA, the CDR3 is TGTGCTAGTGGTAGGACAGGGGACACTGAAGCTTTCTTT.

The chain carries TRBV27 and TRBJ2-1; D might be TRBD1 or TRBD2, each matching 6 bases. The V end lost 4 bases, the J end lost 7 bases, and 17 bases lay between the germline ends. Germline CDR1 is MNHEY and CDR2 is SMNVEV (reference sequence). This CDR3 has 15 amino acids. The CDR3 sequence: CASSSLGGGWNEQFF. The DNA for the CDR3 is TGTGCCAGCAGTTCTTTAGGGGGAGGCTGGAATGAGCAGTTCTTC.

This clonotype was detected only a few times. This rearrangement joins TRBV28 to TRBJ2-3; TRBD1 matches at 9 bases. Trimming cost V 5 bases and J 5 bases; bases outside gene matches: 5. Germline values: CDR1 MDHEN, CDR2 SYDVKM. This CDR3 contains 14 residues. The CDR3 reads CASSPDRGVDTQYF. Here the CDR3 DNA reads TGTGCCAGCAGTCCCGACAGGGGGGTAGATACGCAGTATTTT.

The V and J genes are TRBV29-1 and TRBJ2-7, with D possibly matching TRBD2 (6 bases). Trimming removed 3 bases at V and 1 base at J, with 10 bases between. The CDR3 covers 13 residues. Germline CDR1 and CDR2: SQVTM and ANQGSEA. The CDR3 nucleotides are TGCAGCGTTGAGGATGGGACTTCCTACGAGCAGTACTTC. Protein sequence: CSVEDGTSYEQYF.

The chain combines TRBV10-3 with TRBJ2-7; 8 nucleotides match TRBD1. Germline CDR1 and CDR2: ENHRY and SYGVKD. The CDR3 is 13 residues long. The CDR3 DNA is TGTGCCATCAGGGGGGACAGGACTTACGAACAGTACGTC. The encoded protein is CAIRGDRTYEQYV.

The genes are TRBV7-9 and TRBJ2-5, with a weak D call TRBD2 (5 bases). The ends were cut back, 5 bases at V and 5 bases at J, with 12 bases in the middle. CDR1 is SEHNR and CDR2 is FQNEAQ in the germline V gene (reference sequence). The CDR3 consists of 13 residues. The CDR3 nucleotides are TGTGCCAGCAGCCCCCCCGGGATCGAGACCCAGTACTTC. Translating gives CASSPPGIETQYF. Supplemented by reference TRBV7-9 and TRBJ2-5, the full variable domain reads DTGVSQNPRHKITKRGQNVTFRCDPISEHNRLYWYRQTLGQGPEFLTYFQNEAQLEKSRLLSDRFSAERPKGSFSTLEIQRTEQGDSAMYLCASSPPGIETQYFGPGTRLLVL.

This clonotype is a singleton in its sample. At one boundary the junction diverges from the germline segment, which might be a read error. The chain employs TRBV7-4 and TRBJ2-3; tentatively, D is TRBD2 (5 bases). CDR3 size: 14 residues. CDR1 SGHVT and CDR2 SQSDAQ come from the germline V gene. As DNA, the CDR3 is TGTGCCAACAGCTTAGATACTAGTACAGATACGCAGTATTTT. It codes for CANSLDTSTDTQYF. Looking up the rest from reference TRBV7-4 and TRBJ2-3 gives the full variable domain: GAGVSQSPRYKVAKRGRDVALRCDSISGHVTLYWYRQTLGQGSEVLTYSQSDAQRDKSGRPSGRFSAERPERSVSTLKIQRTEQGDSAVYLCANSLDTSTDTQYFGPGTRLTVL.

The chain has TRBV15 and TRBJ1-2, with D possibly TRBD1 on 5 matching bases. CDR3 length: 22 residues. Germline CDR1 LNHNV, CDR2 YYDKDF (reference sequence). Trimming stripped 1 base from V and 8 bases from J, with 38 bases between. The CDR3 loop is CATSRGGAQMIKEQVLSWGYTF. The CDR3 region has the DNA TGTGCCACCAGCAGAGGTGGGGCCCAAATGATTAAAGAACAGGTCTTGAGTTGGGGCTACACCTTC. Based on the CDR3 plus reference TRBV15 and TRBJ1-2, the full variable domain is DAMVIQNPRYQVTQFGKPVTLSCSQTLNHNVMYWYQQKSSQAPKLLFHYYDKDFNNEADTPDNFQSRRPNTSFCFLDIRSPGLGDTAMYLCATSRGGAQMIKEQVLSWGYTFGSGTRLTVV.

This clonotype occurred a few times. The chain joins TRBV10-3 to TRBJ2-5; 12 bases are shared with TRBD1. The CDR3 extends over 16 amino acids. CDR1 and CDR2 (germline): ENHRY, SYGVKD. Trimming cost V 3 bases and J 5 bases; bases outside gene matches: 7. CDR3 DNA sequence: TGTGCCATCAGTGACATCGGGACAGGGGGCGCGGAGACCCAGTACTTC. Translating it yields CAISDIGTGGAETQYF.

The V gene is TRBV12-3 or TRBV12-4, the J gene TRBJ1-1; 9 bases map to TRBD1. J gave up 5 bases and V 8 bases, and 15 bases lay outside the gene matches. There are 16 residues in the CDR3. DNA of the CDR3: TGTGCCAGCTATTATCGATTACAGGGGGCAAGAACTGAAGCTTTCTTT. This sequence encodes CASYYRLQGARTEAFF.

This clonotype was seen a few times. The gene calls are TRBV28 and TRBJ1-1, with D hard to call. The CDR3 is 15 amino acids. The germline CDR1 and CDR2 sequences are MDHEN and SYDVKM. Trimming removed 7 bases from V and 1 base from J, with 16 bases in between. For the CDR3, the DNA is TGTGCCAGCAACCTCCGCGGGCCCGCGAACACTGAAGCTTTCTTT. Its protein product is CASNLRGPANTEAFF. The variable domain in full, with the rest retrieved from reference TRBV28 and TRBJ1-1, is DVKVTQSSRYLVKRTGEKVFLECVQDMDHENMFWYRQDPGLGLRLIYFSYDVKMKEKGDIPEGYSVSREKKERFSLILESASTNQTSMYLCASNLRGPANTEAFFGQGTRLTVV.

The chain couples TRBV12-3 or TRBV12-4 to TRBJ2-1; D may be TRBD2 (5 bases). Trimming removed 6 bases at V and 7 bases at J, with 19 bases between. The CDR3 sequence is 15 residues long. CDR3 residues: CASSSGIANFNEQFF. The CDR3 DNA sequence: TGTGCCAGCAGCTCCGGGATAGCCAATTTTAATGAGCAGTTCTTC.

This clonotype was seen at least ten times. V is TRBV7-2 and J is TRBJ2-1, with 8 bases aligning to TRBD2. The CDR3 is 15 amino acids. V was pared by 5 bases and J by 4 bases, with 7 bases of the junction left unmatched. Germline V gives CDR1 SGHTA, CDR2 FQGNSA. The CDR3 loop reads CASSPFSGEYNEQFF. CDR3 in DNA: TGTGCCAGCAGCCCCTTTAGCGGGGAGTACAATGAGCAGTTCTTC.

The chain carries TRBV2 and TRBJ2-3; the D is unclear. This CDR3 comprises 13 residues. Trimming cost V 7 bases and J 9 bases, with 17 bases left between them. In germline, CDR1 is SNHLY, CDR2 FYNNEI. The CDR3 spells CASKRAPGQTQYF. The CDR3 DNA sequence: TGTGCCAGCAAACGGGCGCCGGGCCAAACGCAGTATTTT.

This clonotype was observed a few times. CDR3 region: CASSLTPDTSYEQYF. In DNA form, the CDR3 reads TGTGCCAGTAGTCTTACCCCGGACACCTCCTACGAGCAGTACTTC. The chain uses TRBV19 and TRBJ2-7; TRBD1 is a possible D gene (5 bases). Germline V gene sequence: CDR1 LNHDA, CDR2 SQIVND (reference sequence). This CDR3 has 15 amino acids. Trimming removed 5 bases at V and 0 bases at J, with 14 bases between.

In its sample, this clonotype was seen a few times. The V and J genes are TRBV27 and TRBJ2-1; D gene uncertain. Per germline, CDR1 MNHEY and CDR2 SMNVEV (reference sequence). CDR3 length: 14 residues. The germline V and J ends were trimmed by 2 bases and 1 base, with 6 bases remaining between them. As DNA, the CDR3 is TGTGCCAGCAGTTTAGCCTTATCCTACAATGAGCAGTTCTTC. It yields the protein CASSLALSYNEQFF.

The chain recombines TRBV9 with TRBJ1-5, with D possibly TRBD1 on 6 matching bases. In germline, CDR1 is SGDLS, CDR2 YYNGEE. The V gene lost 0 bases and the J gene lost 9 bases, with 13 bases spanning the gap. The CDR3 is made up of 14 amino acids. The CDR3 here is CASSVDGGLRPQHF. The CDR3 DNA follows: TGTGCCAGCAGCGTAGACGGGGGGCTGCGGCCCCAGCATTTT.

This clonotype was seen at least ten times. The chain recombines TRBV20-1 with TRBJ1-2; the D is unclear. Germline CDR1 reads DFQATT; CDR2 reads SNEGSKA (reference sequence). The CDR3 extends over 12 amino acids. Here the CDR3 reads CRGWEPTYGYTF. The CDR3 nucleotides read TGCAGAGGCTGGGAACCGACGTATGGCTACACCTTC.

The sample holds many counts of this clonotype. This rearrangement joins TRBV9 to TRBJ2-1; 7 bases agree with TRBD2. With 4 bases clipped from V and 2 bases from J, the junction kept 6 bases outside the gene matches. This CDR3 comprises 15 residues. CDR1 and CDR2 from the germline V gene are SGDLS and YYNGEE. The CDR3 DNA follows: TGTGCCAGCAGCCCGAGCGGGGCACCCTACAATGAGCAGTTCTTC. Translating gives CASSPSGAPYNEQFF.

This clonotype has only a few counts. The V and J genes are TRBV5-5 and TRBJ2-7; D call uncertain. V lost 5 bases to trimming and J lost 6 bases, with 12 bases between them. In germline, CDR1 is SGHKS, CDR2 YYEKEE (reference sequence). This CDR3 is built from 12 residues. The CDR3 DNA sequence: TGTGCCAGCAGAGGCGCGGCGCCCGAGCAGTACGTC. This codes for CASRGAAPEQYV.

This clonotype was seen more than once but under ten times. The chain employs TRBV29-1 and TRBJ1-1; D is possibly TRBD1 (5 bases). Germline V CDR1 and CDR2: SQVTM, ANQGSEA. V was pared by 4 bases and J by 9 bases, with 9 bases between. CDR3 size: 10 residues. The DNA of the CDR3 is TGCAGCGTTGGTCGGGGACAAGCTTTCTTT. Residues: CSVGRGQAFF.

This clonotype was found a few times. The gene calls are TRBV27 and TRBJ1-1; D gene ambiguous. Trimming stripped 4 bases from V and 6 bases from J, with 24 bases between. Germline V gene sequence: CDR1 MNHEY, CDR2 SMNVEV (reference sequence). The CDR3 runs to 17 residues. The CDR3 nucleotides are TGTGCCAGCAGTTCCGTCACTTCAAATTACGGGAAGGCTGAAGCTTTCTTT. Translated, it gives CASSSVTSNYGKAEAFF.

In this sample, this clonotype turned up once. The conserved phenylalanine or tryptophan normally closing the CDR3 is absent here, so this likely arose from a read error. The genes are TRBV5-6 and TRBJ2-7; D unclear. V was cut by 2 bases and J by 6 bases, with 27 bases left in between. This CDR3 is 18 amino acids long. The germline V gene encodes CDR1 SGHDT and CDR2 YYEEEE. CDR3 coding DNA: TGTGCCAGCAGCTTAAATCAGTGGGCCCCCGAAGCCGGCGGCGAGCAGTACATC. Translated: CASSLNQWAPEAGGEQYI.

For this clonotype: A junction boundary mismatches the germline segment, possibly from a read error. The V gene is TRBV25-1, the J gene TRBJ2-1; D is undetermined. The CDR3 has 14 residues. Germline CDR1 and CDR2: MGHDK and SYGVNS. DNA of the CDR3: TGTGCCAGCAGTGAATCCGCAGAGAACAATGAGCAGTCCTTC. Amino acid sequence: CASSESAENNEQSF.

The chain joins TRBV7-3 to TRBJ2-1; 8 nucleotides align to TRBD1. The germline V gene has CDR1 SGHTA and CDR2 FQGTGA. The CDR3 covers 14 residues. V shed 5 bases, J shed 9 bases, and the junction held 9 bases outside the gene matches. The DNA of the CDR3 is TGTGCCAGCAGCGCGGACAGGGCCTCCAGTGAGCAGTTCTTC. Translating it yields CASSADRASSEQFF. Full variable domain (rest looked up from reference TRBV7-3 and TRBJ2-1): GAGVSQTPSNKVTEKGKYVELRCDPISGHTALYWYRQSLGQGPEFLIYFQGTGAADDSGLPNDRFFAVRPEGSVSTLKIQRTERGDSAVYLCASSADRASSEQFFGPGTRLTVL.

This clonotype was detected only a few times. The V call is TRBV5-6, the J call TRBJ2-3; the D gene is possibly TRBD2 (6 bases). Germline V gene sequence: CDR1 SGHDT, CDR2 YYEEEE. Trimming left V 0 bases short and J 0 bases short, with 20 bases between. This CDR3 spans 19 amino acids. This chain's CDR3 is CASSLAGGPAGPSTDTQYF. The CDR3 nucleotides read TGTGCCAGCAGCTTGGCCGGGGGACCCGCCGGGCCTAGCACAGATACGCAGTATTTT.

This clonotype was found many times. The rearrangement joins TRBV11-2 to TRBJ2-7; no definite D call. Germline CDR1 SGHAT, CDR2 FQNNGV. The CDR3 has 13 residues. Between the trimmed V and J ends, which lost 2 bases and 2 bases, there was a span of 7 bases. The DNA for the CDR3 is TGTGCCAGCAGCTTATCAGGAGCCTACGAGCAGTACGTC. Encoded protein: CASSLSGAYEQYV.

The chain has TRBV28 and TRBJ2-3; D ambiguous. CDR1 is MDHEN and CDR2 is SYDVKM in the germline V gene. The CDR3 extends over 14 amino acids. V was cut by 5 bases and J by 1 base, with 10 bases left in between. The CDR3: CASSTPQGTDTQYF. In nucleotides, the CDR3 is TGTGCCAGCAGTACTCCACAAGGCACAGATACGCAGTATTTT. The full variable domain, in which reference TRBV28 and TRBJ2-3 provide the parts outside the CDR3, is DVKVTQSSRYLVKRTGEKVFLECVQDMDHENMFWYRQDPGLGLRLIYFSYDVKMKEKGDIPEGYSVSREKKERFSLILESASTNQTSMYLCASSTPQGTDTQYFGPGTRLTVL.

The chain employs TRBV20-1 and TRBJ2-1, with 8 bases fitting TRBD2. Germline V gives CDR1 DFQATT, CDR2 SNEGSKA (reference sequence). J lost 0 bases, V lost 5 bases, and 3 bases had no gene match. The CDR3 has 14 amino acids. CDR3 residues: CSAGSGDSYNEQFF. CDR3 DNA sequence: TGCAGTGCTGGTAGCGGGGACTCCTACAATGAGCAGTTCTTC.